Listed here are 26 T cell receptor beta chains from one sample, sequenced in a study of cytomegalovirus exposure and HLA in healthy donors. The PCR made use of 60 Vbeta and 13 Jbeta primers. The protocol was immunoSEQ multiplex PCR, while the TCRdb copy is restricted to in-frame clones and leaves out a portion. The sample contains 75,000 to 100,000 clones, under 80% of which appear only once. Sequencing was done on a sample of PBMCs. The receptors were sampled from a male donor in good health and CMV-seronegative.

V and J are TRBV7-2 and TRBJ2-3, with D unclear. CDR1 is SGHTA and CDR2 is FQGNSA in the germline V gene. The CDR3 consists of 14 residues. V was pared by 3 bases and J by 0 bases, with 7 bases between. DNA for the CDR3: TGTGCCAGCAGCTTCTTCACTAGCACAGATACGCAGTATTTT. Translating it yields CASSFFTSTDTQYF.

The CDR3 protein is CASSLTRVQETQYF. CDR3 nucleotide sequence: TGTGCCAGCAGCTTGACCCGGGTCCAAGAGACCCAGTACTTC. The chain couples TRBV7-9 to TRBJ2-5, with D unresolved. V lost 3 bases, J lost 1 base, and 9 bases lay in between. The CDR3 consists of 14 residues. Germline lookup yields CDR1 SEHNR and CDR2 FQNEAQ (reference sequence). Using reference TRBV7-9 and TRBJ2-5 for the parts outside the CDR3, the full variable domain is DTGVSQNPRHKITKRGQNVTFRCDPISEHNRLYWYRQTLGQGPEFLTYFQNEAQLEKSRLLSDRFSAERPKGSFSTLEIQRTEQGDSAMYLCASSLTRVQETQYFGPGTRLLVL.

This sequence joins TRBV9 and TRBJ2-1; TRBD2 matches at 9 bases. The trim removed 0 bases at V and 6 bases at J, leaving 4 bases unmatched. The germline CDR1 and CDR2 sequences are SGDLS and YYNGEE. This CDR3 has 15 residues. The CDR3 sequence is CASSVGVAGANEQFF. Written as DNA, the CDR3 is TGTGCCAGCAGCGTAGGGGTAGCGGGAGCCAATGAGCAGTTCTTC.

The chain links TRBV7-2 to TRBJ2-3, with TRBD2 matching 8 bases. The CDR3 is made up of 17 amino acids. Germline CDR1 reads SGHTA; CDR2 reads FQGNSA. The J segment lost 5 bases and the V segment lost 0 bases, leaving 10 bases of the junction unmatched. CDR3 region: CASSLASSGWGEDTQYF. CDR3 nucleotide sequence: TGTGCCAGCAGCTTAGCGTCTAGCGGGTGGGGTGAAGATACGCAGTATTTT. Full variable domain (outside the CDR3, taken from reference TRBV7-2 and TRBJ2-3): GAGVSQSPSNKVTEKGKDVELRCDPISGHTALYWYRQSLGQGLEFLIYFQGNSAPDKSGLPSDRFSAERTGGSVSTLTIQRTQQEDSAVYLCASSLASSGWGEDTQYFGPGTRLTVL.

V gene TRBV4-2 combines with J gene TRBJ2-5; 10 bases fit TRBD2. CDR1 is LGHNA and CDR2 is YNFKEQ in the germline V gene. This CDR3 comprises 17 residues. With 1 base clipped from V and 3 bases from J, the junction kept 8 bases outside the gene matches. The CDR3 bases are TGTGCCAGCAGCCAAGTTAGCGGGAGGAGGGAGGAAGAGACCCAGTACTTC. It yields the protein CASSQVSGRREEETQYF.

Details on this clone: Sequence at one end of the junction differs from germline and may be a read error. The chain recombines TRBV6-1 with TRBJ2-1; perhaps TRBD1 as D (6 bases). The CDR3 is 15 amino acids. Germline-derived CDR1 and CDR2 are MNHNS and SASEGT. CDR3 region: CASSEIKVGEQGKVF. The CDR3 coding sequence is TGTGCCAGCAGTGAAATAAAAGTGGGGGAACAGGGAAAGGTCTTC.

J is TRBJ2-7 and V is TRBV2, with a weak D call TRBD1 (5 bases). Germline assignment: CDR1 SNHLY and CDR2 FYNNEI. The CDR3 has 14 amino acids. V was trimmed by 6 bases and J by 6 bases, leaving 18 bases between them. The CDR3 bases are TGTGCCAGCAGCGCTTATAACAGGTCCCCCGAGCAGTACTTC. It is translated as CASSAYNRSPEQYF. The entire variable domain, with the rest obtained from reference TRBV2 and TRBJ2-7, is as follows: EPEVTQTPSHQVTQMGQEVILRCVPISNHLYFYWYRQILGQKVEFLVSFYNNEISEKSEIFDDQFSVERPDGSNFTLKIRSTKLEDSAMYFCASSAYNRSPEQYFGPGTRLTVT.

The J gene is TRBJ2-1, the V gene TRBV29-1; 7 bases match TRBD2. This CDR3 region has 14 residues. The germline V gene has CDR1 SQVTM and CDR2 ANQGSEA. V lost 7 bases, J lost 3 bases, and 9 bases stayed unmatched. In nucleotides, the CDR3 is TGCAGCGGGGAAGGCGGGAGAGGCTACAATGAGCAGTTCTTC. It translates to CSGEGGRGYNEQFF.

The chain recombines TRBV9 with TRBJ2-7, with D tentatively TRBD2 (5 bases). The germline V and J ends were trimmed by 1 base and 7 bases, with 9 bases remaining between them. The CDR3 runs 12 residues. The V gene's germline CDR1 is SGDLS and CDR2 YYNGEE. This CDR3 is CASSVPRREQYF. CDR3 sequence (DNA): TGTGCCAGCAGCGTACCTCGGAGGGAGCAGTACTTC.

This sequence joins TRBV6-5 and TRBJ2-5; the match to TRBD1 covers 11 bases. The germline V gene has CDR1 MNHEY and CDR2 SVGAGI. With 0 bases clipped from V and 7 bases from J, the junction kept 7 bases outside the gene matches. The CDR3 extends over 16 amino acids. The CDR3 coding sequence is TGTGCCAGCAGTTACTCAGGACAGGGGGCTTTTGGGACCCAGTACTTC. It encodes CASSYSGQGAFGTQYF.

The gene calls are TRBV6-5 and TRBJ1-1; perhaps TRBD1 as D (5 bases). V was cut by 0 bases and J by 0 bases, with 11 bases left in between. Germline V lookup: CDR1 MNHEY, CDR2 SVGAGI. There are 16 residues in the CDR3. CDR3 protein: CASSYSRQFMNTEAFF. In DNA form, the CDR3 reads TGTGCCAGCAGTTACTCTCGACAGTTCATGAACACTGAAGCTTTCTTT.

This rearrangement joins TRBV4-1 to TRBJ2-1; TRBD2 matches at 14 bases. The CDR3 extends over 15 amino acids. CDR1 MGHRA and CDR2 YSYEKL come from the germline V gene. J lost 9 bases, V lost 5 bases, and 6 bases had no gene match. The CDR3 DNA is TGCGCCAGCAGCACGACTAGCGGGAGGGTGGGTGAGCAGTTCTTC. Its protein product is CASSTTSGRVGEQFF.

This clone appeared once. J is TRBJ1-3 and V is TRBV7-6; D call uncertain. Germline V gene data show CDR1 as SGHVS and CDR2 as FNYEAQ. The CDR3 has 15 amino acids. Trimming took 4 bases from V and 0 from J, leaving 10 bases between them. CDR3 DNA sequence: TGTGCCAGCAGCTCCTGGAGCCTCTCTGGAAACACCATATATTTT. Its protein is CASSSWSLSGNTIYF.

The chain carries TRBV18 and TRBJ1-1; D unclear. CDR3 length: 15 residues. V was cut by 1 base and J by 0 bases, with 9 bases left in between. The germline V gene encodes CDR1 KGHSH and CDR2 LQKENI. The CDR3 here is CASSPLPAMNTEAFF. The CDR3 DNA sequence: TGTGCCAGCTCACCACTCCCCGCGATGAACACTGAAGCTTTCTTT.

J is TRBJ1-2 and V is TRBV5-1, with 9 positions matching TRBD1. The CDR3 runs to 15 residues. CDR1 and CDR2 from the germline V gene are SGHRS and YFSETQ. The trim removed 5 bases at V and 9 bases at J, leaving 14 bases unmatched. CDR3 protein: CASRGSPTGGMSYTF. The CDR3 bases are TGCGCCAGCAGGGGGTCCCCGACAGGGGGAATGAGCTACACCTTC.

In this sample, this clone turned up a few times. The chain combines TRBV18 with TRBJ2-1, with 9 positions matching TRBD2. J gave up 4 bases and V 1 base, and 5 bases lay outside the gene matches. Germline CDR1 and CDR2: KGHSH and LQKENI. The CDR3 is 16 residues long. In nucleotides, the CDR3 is TGTGCCAGCTCACCACGGCTAGCGGGGATATACAATGAGCAGTTCTTC. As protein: CASSPRLAGIYNEQFF.

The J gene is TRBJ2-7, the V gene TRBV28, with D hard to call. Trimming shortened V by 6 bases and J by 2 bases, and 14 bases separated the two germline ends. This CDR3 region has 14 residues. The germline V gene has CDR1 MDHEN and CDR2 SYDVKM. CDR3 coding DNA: TGTGCCAGCAGCCCTCCAGGATGGGCCTACGAGCAGTACTTC. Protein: CASSPPGWAYEQYF.

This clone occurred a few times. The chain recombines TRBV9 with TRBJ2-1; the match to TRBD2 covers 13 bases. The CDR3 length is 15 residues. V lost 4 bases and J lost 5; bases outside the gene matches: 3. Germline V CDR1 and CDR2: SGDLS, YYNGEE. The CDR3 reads CASSLGTSGNNEQFF. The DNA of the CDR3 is TGTGCCAGCAGCCTAGGGACTAGCGGGAACAATGAGCAGTTCTTC.

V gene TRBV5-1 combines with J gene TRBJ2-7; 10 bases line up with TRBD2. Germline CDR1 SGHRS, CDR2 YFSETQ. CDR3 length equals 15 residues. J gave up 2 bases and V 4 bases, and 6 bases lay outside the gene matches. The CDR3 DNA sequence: TGCGCCAGCAGCCTACTAGCGGGAACTGCCTACGAGCAGTACTTC. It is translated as CASSLLAGTAYEQYF.

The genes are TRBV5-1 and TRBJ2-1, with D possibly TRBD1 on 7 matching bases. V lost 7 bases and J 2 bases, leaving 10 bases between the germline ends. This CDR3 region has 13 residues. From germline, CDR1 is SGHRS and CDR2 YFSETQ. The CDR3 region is CASRGTAYNEQFF. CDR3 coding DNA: TGCGCCAGCCGCGGGACAGCCTACAATGAGCAGTTCTTC.

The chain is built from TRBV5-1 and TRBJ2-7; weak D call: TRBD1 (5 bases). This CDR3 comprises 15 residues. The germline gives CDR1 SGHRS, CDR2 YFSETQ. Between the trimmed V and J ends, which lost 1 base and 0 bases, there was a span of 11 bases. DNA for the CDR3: TGCGCCAGCAGCTTGTCGGCAGGGATCTCCTACGAGCAGTACTTC. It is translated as CASSLSAGISYEQYF.

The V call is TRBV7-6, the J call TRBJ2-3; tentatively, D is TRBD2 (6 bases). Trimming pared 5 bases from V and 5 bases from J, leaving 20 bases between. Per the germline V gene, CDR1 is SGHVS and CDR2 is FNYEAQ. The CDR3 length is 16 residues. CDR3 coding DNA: TGTGCCAGCAGCCCCTCCGGATCGGGGCGGGGAGATACGCAGTATTTT. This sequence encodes CASSPSGSGRGDTQYF.

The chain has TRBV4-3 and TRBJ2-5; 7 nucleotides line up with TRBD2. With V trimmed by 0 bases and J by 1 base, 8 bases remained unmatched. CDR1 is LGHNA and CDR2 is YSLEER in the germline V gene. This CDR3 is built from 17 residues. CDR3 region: CASSQDPAGAVQETQYF. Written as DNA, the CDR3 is TGCGCCAGCAGCCAAGATCCCGCGGGAGCGGTCCAAGAGACCCAGTACTTC.

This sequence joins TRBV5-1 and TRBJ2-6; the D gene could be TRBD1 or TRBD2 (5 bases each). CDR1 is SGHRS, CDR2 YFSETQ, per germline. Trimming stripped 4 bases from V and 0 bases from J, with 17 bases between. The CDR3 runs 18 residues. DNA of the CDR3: TGCGCCAGCAGCGTGGGACCCGCCGACATCTCTGGGGCCAACGTCCTGACTTTC. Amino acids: CASSVGPADISGANVLTF. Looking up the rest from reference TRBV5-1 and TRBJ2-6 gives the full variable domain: KAGVTQTPRYLIKTRGQQVTLSCSPISGHRSVSWYQQTPGQGLQFLFEYFSETQRNKGNFPGRFSGRQFSNSRSEMNVSTLELGDSALYLCASSVGPADISGANVLTFGAGSRLTVL.

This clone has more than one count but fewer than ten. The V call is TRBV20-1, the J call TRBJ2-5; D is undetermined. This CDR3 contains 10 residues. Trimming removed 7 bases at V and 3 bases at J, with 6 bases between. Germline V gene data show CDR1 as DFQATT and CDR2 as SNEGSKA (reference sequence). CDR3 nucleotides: TGCAGTGGCCACAAAGAGACCCAGTACTTC. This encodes CSGHKETQYF.

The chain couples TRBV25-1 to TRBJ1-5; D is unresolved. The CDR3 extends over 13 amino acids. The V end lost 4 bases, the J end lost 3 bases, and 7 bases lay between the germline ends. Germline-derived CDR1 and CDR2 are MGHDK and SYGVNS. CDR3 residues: CASSGQNNQPQHF. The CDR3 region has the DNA TGTGCCAGCAGTGGTCAGAACAATCAGCCCCAGCATTTT.